A single sample is the source of the 24 T cell receptor beta chains below, sequenced in a study of T cells in Graves' hyperthyroidism and ophthalmopathy. Amplification targeted TCR beta CDR3 regions from RNA transcripts. The study used the HTBI primer set for a first-round RT-PCR of the TCR CDR3. TCRdb independently ran MiXCR on the multiplex PCR reads; one entry per CDR3 protein. The sample holds more than 600,000 distinct CDR3 sequences, about 15% seen once. Sequenced material: blood. The source is a man aged 18 to 29 with Graves' hyperthyroidism.

The chain links TRBV27 to TRBJ2-1; the D is unclear. The germline V and J ends were trimmed by 0 bases and 4 bases, with 10 bases remaining between them. CDR3 length: 15 amino acids. Germline V gene lookup returns CDR1 MNHEY and CDR2 SMNVEV (reference sequence). The CDR3 DNA reads TGTGCCAGCAGTTTATCGGCAGCCCTATACAATGAGCAGTTCTTC. Protein sequence: CASSLSAALYNEQFF.

This clonotype was observed many times. The gene calls are TRBV6-1 and TRBJ2-3; D gene unclear. V lost 3 bases and J 2 bases, leaving 6 bases between the germline ends. In germline, CDR1 is MNHNS, CDR2 SASEGT. The CDR3 consists of 13 residues. CDR3 sequence (DNA): TGTGCCAGCAGTGAGGCTATCACAGATACGCAGTATTTT. Its translation is CASSEAITDTQYF.

This clonotype has ten or more counts. The genes are TRBV12-3 or TRBV12-4 and TRBJ2-7; D is unresolved. Trimming removed 3 bases from V and 3 bases from J, with 6 bases in between. The CDR3 sequence is 12 residues long. The CDR3 coding sequence is TGTGCCAGCAGTTTTGAGTTCTACGAGCAGTACTTC. Translated: CASSFEFYEQYF.

In its sample, this clonotype was seen many times. The chain couples TRBV28 to TRBJ2-3, with 8 bases fitting TRBD2. Germline trimming cut 4 bases from V and 5 bases from J; bases unmatched to any gene: 8. The CDR3 length is 15 residues. Germline V gene data show CDR1 as MDHEN and CDR2 as SYDVKM. In DNA, the CDR3 is TGTGCCAGCAGTTGGGGAGCGGGAGAGCTAGATACGCAGTATTTT. Protein product: CASSWGAGELDTQYF. Supplemented by reference TRBV28 and TRBJ2-3, the full variable domain reads DVKVTQSSRYLVKRTGEKVFLECVQDMDHENMFWYRQDPGLGLRLIYFSYDVKMKEKGDIPEGYSVSREKKERFSLILESASTNQTSMYLCASSWGAGELDTQYFGPGTRLTVL.

The table lists this clonotype with a few counts. The genes are TRBV29-1 and TRBJ1-3; D remains ambiguous. CDR1 is SQVTM and CDR2 is ANQGSEA in the germline V gene. Trimming pared 3 bases from V and 3 bases from J, leaving 6 bases between. The CDR3 has 12 amino acids. The CDR3 DNA reads TGCAGCGTTGAGAAGAGTGGAAACACCATATATTTT. Amino acids: CSVEKSGNTIYF.

The J gene is TRBJ2-2, the V gene TRBV7-9; 8 bases line up with TRBD1. Germline assignment: CDR1 SEHNR and CDR2 FQNEAQ (reference sequence). J lost 6 bases, V lost 4 bases, and 7 bases had no gene match. This CDR3 comprises 15 residues. As DNA, the CDR3 is TGTGCCAGCAGCTCTCGCAGGGGGCGCTCCGGGGAGCTGTTTTTT. As protein: CASSSRRGRSGELFF.

This clonotype was detected only a few times. The chain is built from TRBV7-2 and TRBJ2-4, with 14 bases lining up with TRBD2. Germline CDR1 SGHTA, CDR2 FQGNSA. Germline trimming cut 4 bases from V and 3 bases from J; bases unmatched to any gene: 8. The CDR3 spans 18 residues. The CDR3 protein is CASSSTGTSGSRKNIQYF. The CDR3, as DNA: TGTGCCAGCAGCTCAACGGGGACTAGCGGGAGTCGCAAAAACATTCAGTACTTC. The entire variable domain, with the rest obtained from reference TRBV7-2 and TRBJ2-4, is as follows: GAGVSQSPSNKVTEKGKDVELRCDPISGHTALYWYRQSLGQGLEFLIYFQGNSAPDKSGLPSDRFSAERTGGSVSTLTIQRTQQEDSAVYLCASSSTGTSGSRKNIQYFGAGTRLSVL.

This clonotype was seen a handful of times. A much larger clonotype is one base distant, so this may be a read error. The V call is TRBV12-3 or TRBV12-4, the J call TRBJ2-7; perhaps D is TRBD1 or TRBD2 (5 bases each). V lost 3 bases and J 2 bases, leaving 11 bases between the germline ends. The CDR3 is 14 residues long. The chain's CDR3 is CASSLRGLPYEQYF. The CDR3 DNA sequence: TGTGCCAGCAGTTTGAGGGGCCTACCCTACGAGCAGTACTTC.

There are many counts of this clonotype. The gene calls are TRBV12-3 or TRBV12-4 and TRBJ2-5; no clear D. The CDR3 has 11 amino acids. Trimming pared 6 bases from V and 6 bases from J, leaving 8 bases between. In DNA form, the CDR3 reads TGTGCCAGCAGCGAGAGGCAGACCCAGTACTTC. It codes for CASSERQTQYF.

This clonotype came up many times. This chain connects TRBV28 to TRBJ1-1; the D is unclear. The CDR3 length is 13 residues. V gave up 3 bases and J gave up 6 bases, with 11 bases separating them. From germline, CDR1 is MDHEN and CDR2 SYDVKM. The CDR3 here is CASSFVFTAEAFF. In DNA, the CDR3 is TGTGCCAGCAGTTTTGTATTCACCGCTGAAGCTTTCTTT.

This clonotype was counted at least ten times. The chain has TRBV28 and TRBJ2-7, with D possibly being TRBD2 (6 bases). Trimming stripped 3 bases from V and 5 bases from J, with 8 bases between. The germline gives CDR1 MDHEN, CDR2 SYDVKM. This CDR3 comprises 12 residues. The CDR3: CASSFGRHEQYF. The CDR3 nucleotides are TGTGCCAGCAGTTTCGGGAGACACGAGCAGTACTTC. The variable domain in full, with the rest retrieved from reference TRBV28 and TRBJ2-7, is DVKVTQSSRYLVKRTGEKVFLECVQDMDHENMFWYRQDPGLGLRLIYFSYDVKMKEKGDIPEGYSVSREKKERFSLILESASTNQTSMYLCASSFGRHEQYFGPGTRLTVT.

This clonotype occurred a few times. The chain carries TRBV29-1 and TRBJ2-2, with 9 nucleotides matching TRBD2. The V gene end was trimmed by 7 bases and the J gene end by 4 bases; junction bases not matched to a gene: 4. CDR1 and CDR2 from the germline V gene are SQVTM and ANQGSEA. CDR3 length equals 13 residues. Written as DNA, the CDR3 is TGCAGCGCGGGGCGGGAGGGCACCGGGGAGCTGTTTTTT. This gives the protein CSAGREGTGELFF.

In this sample, this clonotype turned up a few times. The J gene is TRBJ2-7, the V gene TRBV9; TRBD2 agrees at 7 bases. Germline-derived CDR1 and CDR2 are SGDLS and YYNGEE. The CDR3 totals 15 residues. The junction had 10 bases not matched to a gene; V was cut back by 4 bases and J by 3 bases. CDR3 DNA sequence: TGTGCCAGCAGCCCAAGGTACGGGAGGATCTACGAGCAGTACTTC. This translates into CASSPRYGRIYEQYF. Based on the CDR3 plus reference TRBV9 and TRBJ2-7, the full variable domain is DSGVTQTPKHLITATGQRVTLRCSPRSGDLSVYWYQQSLDQGLQFLIQYYNGEERAKGNILERFSAQQFPDLHSELNLSSLELGDSALYFCASSPRYGRIYEQYFGPGTRLTVT.

This clonotype was found a few times. The genes are TRBV4-1 and TRBJ2-7; 7 bases agree with TRBD2. V lost 2 bases, J lost 6 bases, and 10 bases stayed unmatched. Germline V gene sequence: CDR1 MGHRA, CDR2 YSYEKL. The CDR3 runs 15 residues. CDR3 sequence: CASSQLAVNRGEQYF. The CDR3 DNA reads TGCGCCAGCAGCCAACTAGCGGTGAATAGGGGCGAGCAGTACTTC.

The table lists this clonotype with a few counts. The chain combines TRBV5-1 with TRBJ1-1; D perhaps matches TRBD1 (5 bases). CDR3 length: 16 amino acids. Trimming shortened V by 0 bases and J by 1 base, and 13 bases separated the two germline ends. Germline V CDR1 and CDR2: SGHRS, YFSETQ. As DNA, the CDR3 is TGCGCCAGCAGCTTGGTGGCCAGGGCGGGGAACACTGAAGCTTTCTTT. Translation: CASSLVARAGNTEAFF. The variable domain in full, completed from reference TRBV5-1 and TRBJ1-1, reads KAGVTQTPRYLIKTRGQQVTLSCSPISGHRSVSWYQQTPGQGLQFLFEYFSETQRNKGNFPGRFSGRQFSNSRSEMNVSTLELGDSALYLCASSLVARAGNTEAFFGQGTRLTVV.

The sample holds a few counts of this clonotype. V usage is TRBV12-3 or TRBV12-4 and J usage is TRBJ2-1; 12 positions match TRBD2. The CDR3 totals 17 residues. Trimming at V came to 10 bases and at J to 0 bases, leaving 10 bases not matched to a gene. This CDR3 reads CATRGLAGGLSYNEQFF. The CDR3 coding sequence is TGTGCCACACGTGGGCTAGCGGGAGGGCTCTCCTACAATGAGCAGTTCTTC.

Many counts were recorded for this clonotype. The V and J genes are TRBV3-1 and TRBJ2-7, with D perhaps TRBD1 (5 bases). The germline gives CDR1 LGHDT, CDR2 YNNKEL (reference sequence). V lost 0 bases and J 1 base, leaving 7 bases between the germline ends. CDR3 size: 14 residues. The CDR3 DNA follows: TGTGCCAGCAGCCAAGAGACAGATTCCTACGAGCAGTACTTC. Its protein product is CASSQETDSYEQYF.

The chain has TRBV28 and TRBJ1-4; 9 bases agree with TRBD1. The CDR3 runs 15 residues. V was pared by 8 bases and J by 7 bases, with 11 bases of the junction left unmatched. CDR1 and CDR2 from the germline V gene are MDHEN and SYDVKM. For the CDR3, the DNA is TGTGCCAGCGGGGGGTCTGGACAGGGGATTGAAAAACTGTTTTTT. Amino acids: CASGGSGQGIEKLFF.

This clonotype came up many times. This chain's CDR3 is CASRPGEVHGYTF. CDR3 DNA sequence: TGTGCCAGCAGGCCCGGGGAGGTGCATGGCTACACCTTC. The gene calls are TRBV12-3 or TRBV12-4 and TRBJ1-2, with unresolved D. The CDR3 has 13 amino acids. Trimming pared 6 bases from V and 6 bases from J, leaving 14 bases between.

The chain links TRBV4-3 to TRBJ2-7; 9 bases match TRBD2. The CDR3 is 15 amino acids. Trimming removed 0 bases from V and 2 bases from J; junction bases left unmatched: 2. In germline, CDR1 is LGHNA, CDR2 YSLEER. CDR3 bases: TGCGCCAGCAGCCAAGAAGGCGGGAGGGCCTACGAGCAGTACTTC. This encodes CASSQEGGRAYEQYF.

V and J are TRBV20-1 and TRBJ1-4; TRBD1 is a possible D gene (6 bases). The CDR3 length is 15 residues. V was cut by 3 bases and J by 8 bases, with 19 bases left in between. In germline, CDR1 is DFQATT, CDR2 SNEGSKA (reference sequence). CDR3: CSASPTGFFGEKLFF. The CDR3, as DNA: TGCAGTGCTAGTCCCACAGGGTTCTTCGGAGAAAAACTGTTTTTT.

There are many counts of this clonotype. J is TRBJ1-1 and V is TRBV12-3 or TRBV12-4; D call uncertain. Trimming took off 4 bases at V and 1 base at J, with 7 bases between the two ends. The CDR3 is 13 amino acids. The chain's CDR3 is CASSYTENTEAFF. The CDR3 DNA reads TGTGCCAGCAGTTACACAGAGAACACTGAAGCTTTCTTT.

This clonotype came up many times. The chain uses TRBV28 and TRBJ2-6; possible D gene TRBD1, 6 bases. This CDR3 contains 17 residues. The germline V gene has CDR1 MDHEN and CDR2 SYDVKM. Trimming removed 5 bases at V and 3 bases at J, with 17 bases between. The CDR3 bases are TGTGCCAGCAGTACCATGGACAGTCTGGGTGGGGCCAACGTCCTGACTTTC. It codes for CASSTMDSLGGANVLTF.

V gene TRBV5-1 combines with J gene TRBJ1-1; D gene ambiguous. Germline assignment: CDR1 SGHRS and CDR2 YFSETQ. Trimming took 1 base from V and 4 from J, leaving 14 bases between them. There are 15 residues in the CDR3. CDR3 coding DNA: TGCGCCAGCAGCTTGATGGGCCCCTCGGGCACTGAAGCTTTCTTT. Protein sequence: CASSLMGPSGTEAFF. Variable domain in full (rest from reference TRBV5-1 and TRBJ1-1): KAGVTQTPRYLIKTRGQQVTLSCSPISGHRSVSWYQQTPGQGLQFLFEYFSETQRNKGNFPGRFSGRQFSNSRSEMNVSTLELGDSALYLCASSLMGPSGTEAFFGQGTRLTVV.